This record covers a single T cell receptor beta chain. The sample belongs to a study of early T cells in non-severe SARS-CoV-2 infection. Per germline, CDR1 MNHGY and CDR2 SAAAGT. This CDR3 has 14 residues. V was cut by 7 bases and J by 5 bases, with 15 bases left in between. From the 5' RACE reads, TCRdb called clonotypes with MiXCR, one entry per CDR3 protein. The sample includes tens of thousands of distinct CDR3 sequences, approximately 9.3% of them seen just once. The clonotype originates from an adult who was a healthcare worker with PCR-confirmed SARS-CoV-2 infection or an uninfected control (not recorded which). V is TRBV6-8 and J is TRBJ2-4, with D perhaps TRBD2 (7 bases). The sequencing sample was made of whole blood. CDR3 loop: CASTPPGGQNIQYF. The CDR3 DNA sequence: TGTGCCAGCACCCCCCCGGGGGGCCAAAACATTCAGTACTTC.